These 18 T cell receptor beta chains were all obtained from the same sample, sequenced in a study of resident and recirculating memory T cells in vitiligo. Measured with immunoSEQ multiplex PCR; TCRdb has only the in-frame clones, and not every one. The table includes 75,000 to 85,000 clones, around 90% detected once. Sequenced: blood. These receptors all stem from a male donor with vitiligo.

CDR3 loop: CASSPRTSRTGELFF. The CDR3 coding sequence is TGTGCCAGCAGTCCGCGGACTAGCAGGACCGGGGAGCTGTTTTTT. This chain links TRBV6-5 with TRBJ2-2; 8 bases map to TRBD2. CDR3 length: 15 amino acids. Germline-derived CDR1 and CDR2 are MNHEY and SVGAGI. Germline trimming cut 5 bases from V and 5 bases from J; bases unmatched to any gene: 7.

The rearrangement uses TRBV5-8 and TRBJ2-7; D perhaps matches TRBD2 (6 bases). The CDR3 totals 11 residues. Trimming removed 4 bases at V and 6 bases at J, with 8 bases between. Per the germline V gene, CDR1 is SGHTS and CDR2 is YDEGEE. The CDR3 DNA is TGTGCCAGCAGCCGGCGGGGCGAGCAGTACTTC. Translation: CASSRRGEQYF.

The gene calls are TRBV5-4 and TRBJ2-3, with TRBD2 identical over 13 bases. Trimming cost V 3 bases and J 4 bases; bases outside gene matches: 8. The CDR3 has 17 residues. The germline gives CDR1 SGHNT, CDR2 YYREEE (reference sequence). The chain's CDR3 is CASSYRTSGRRADTQYF. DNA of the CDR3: TGTGCCAGCAGCTATAGGACTAGCGGGAGAAGGGCAGATACGCAGTATTTT.

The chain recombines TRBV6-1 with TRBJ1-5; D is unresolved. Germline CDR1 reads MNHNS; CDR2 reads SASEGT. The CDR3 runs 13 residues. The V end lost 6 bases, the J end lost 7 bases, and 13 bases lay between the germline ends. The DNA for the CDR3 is TGTGCCAGCAGGGTCGGAGGGAGGCAGCCCCAGCATTTT. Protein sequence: CASRVGGRQPQHF.

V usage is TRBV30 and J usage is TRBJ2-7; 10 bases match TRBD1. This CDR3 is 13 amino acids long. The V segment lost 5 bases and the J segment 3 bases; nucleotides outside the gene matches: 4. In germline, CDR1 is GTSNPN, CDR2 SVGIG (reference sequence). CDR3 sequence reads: CAWVRTGGYEQYF. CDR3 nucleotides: TGTGCCTGGGTGAGGACAGGGGGCTACGAGCAGTACTTC.

The CDR3 reads CASSQDSRGGNQPQHF. CDR3 bases: TGCGCCAGCAGCCAAGATTCCCGGGGGGGAAATCAGCCCCAGCATTTT. The chain employs TRBV4-3 and TRBJ1-5; D is perhaps TRBD1 (5 bases). The CDR3 runs to 16 residues. V lost 0 bases, J lost 4 bases, and 13 bases lay in between. In germline, CDR1 is LGHNA, CDR2 YSLEER.

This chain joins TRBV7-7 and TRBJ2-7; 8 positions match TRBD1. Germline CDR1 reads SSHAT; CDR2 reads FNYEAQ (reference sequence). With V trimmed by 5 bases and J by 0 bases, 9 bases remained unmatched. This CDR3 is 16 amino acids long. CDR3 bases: TGTGCCAGCAGCCCGACAGGGGTCCCCACCTCCTACGAGCAGTACTTC. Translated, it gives CASSPTGVPTSYEQYF.

CDR3 residues: CSASHGDSLFF. CDR3 sequence (DNA): TGCAGTGCTAGTCATGGGGACTCACTGTTTTTT. The chain has TRBV20-1 and TRBJ1-4, with a tentative D call TRBD1 (5 bases). Germline CDR1 reads DFQATT; CDR2 reads SNEGSKA (reference sequence). The CDR3 extends over 11 amino acids. The V and J ends lost 3 bases and 13 bases respectively, with 12 bases between them.

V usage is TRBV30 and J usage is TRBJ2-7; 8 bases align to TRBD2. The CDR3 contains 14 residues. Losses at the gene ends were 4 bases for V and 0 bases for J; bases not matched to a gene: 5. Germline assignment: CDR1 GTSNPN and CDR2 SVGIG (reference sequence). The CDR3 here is CAWTRGGSSYEQYF. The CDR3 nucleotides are TGTGCCTGGACCCGGGGGGGGAGCTCCTACGAGCAGTACTTC.

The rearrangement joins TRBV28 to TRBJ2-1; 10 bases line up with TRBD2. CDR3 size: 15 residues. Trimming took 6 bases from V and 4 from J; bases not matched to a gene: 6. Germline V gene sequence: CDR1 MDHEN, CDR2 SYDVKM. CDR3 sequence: CASRTPAGGYNEQFF. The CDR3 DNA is TGTGCCAGCAGAACTCCAGCGGGGGGGTACAATGAGCAGTTCTTC.

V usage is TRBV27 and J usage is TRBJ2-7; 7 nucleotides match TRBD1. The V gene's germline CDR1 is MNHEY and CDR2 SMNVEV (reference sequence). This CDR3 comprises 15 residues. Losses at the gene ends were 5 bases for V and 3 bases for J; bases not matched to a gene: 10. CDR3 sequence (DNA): TGTGCCAGCAGTAAAAACCTTGGACAGGTCTACGAGCAGTACTTC. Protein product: CASSKNLGQVYEQYF.

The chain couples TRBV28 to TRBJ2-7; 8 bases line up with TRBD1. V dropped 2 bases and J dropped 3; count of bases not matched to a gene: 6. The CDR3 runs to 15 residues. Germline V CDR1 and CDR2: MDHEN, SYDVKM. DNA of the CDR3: TGTGCCAGCAGTTTAAGGGACAGGTTCTACTACGAGCAGTACTTC. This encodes CASSLRDRFYYEQYF. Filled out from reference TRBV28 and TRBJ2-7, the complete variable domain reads DVKVTQSSRYLVKRTGEKVFLECVQDMDHENMFWYRQDPGLGLRLIYFSYDVKMKEKGDIPEGYSVSREKKERFSLILESASTNQTSMYLCASSLRDRFYYEQYFGPGTRLTVT.

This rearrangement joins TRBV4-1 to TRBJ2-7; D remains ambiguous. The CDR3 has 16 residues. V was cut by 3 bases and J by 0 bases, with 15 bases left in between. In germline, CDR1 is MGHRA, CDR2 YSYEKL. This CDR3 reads CASSQVSSGASYEQYF. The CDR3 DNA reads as TGCGCCAGCAGCCAGGTGTCATCAGGCGCCTCCTACGAGCAGTACTTC.

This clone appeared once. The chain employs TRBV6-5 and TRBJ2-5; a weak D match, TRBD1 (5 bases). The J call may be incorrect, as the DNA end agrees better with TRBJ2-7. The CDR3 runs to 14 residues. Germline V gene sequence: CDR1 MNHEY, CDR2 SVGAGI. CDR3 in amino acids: CASSYSPQGYEQYF. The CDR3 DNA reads TGTGCCAGCAGTTACTCGCCGCAGGGCTACGAGCAGTACTTC.

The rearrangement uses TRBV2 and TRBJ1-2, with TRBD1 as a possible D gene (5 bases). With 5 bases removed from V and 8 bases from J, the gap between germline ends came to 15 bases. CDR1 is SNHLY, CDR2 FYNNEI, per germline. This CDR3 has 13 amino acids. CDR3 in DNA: TGTGCCAGCAGTTTGAACGAAAGGGGCGGCTACACCTTC. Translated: CASSLNERGGYTF. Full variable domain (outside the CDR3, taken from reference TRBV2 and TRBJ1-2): EPEVTQTPSHQVTQMGQEVILRCVPISNHLYFYWYRQILGQKVEFLVSFYNNEISEKSEIFDDQFSVERPDGSNFTLKIRSTKLEDSAMYFCASSLNERGGYTFGSGTRLTVV.

CDR3 sequence (DNA): TGCGCCAGCTTCGGGGTGCGGGGTGGGCCCTACAATGAGCAGTTCTTC. The encoded protein is CASFGVRGGPYNEQFF. The V gene is TRBV5-1, the J gene TRBJ2-1; D perhaps matches TRBD2 (6 bases). This CDR3 is 16 amino acids long. Germline V gives CDR1 SGHRS, CDR2 YFSETQ. Trimming cost V 7 bases and J 2 bases, with 19 bases left between them.

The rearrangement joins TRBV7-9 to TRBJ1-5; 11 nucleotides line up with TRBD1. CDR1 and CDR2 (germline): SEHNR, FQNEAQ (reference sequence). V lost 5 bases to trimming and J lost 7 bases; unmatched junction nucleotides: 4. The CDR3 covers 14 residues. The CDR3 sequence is CASSGQGAGQPQHF. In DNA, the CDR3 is TGTGCCAGCAGCGGACAGGGGGCGGGGCAGCCCCAGCATTTT.

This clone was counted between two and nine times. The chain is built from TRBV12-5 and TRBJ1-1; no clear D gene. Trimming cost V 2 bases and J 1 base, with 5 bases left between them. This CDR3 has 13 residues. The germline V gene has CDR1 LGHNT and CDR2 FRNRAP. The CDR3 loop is CASGLKANTEAFF. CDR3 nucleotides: TGTGCTAGTGGTTTGAAAGCGAACACTGAAGCTTTCTTT.